This T cell receptor (beta chain) was captured in a study of blood T cell repertoires in COVID-19. The germline gives CDR1 LGHNA, CDR2 YSLEER. This CDR3 contains 18 residues. With V trimmed by 2 bases and J by 2 bases, 11 bases remained unmatched. Assay: immunoSEQ multiplex PCR; the TCRdb copy retains only in-frame clones and omits some. The sample holds approximately 150,000 clones; 84% are singletons and the top ten take roughly 3.9%. Participants spanned ages roughly 18 to 95 years and resided in around 25 US areas. The source of this sequence is a man in his fifties in a cohort exposed to, infected with or recovered from COVID-19 (not recorded which). Input material: PBMCs or T cells enriched from blood (not recorded which). V is TRBV4-3 and J is TRBJ2-2, with TRBD1 identical over 7 bases. The DNA for the CDR3 is TGCGCCAGCAGCCAAACCGCCGGGACAGATACTAACACCGGGGAGCTGTTTTTT. Translating gives CASSQTAGTDTNTGELFF.